This T cell receptor (beta chain) was sequenced in a study of blood T cell repertoires in COVID-19. Study-wide context: Acute and convalescent COVID-19 samples came from the United States, Italy and Spain. T cells, B-cell-depleted T cells, or PBMCs supplied cDNA or gDNA.

Germline CDR1 is PRHDT and CDR2 is FYEKMQ (reference sequence). The CDR3 has 15 residues. V was trimmed by 5 bases and J by 2 bases, leaving 16 bases between them. In the study's own analysis: By means of reference gene primer amplification, nucleated cell counts were estimated. Produced via immunoSEQ multiplex PCR; TCRdb's table is partial and in-frame only. The DNA gave D and trimming, while V, J and clone size come from that table. The sample holds about 270,000 clones, roughly 90% seen once. Seattle patients were enrolled during active infection and followed longitudinally. The source of this sequence is a woman aged 30 to 39 with COVID-19, enrolled during active disease. The V call is TRBV13, the J call TRBJ2-7; D is possibly TRBD1 (7 bases). Sequencing used peripheral blood. Written as DNA, the CDR3 is TGTGCCAGCAGCCCGACCCAGGGGGAGGCCTACGAGCAGTACTTC. Amino acids: CASSPTQGEAYEQYF.